The 29 T cell receptor beta chains below were found in one sample sequenced in a study of blood T cell repertoires in COVID-19. Generated by immunoSEQ multiplex PCR, the TCRdb table keeps only in-frame clones and is missing some. The sample has 290,000 or so clones, about 85% seen once. What was sequenced was peripheral blood. The receptors here all came from a man aged 18-30 years with active or convalescent COVID-19.

The CDR3 loop reads CASSPERQQETQYF. CDR3 sequence (DNA): TGTGCCAGCAGCCCCGAGAGACAACAAGAGACCCAGTACTTC. The chain employs TRBV11-2 and TRBJ2-5, with D uncertain. This CDR3 is 14 amino acids long. Trimming took off 5 bases at V and 2 bases at J, with 12 bases between the two ends. Germline assignment: CDR1 SGHAT and CDR2 FQNNGV.

This chain uses TRBV5-6 with TRBJ2-7, with 11 positions matching TRBD1. The CDR3 loop spans 15 amino acids. Looked up from germline, CDR1 is SGHDT and CDR2 is YYEEEE. The ends lost 4 bases at V and 4 bases at J; junction bases unmatched: 7. In nucleotides, the CDR3 is TGTGCCAGCAGCCCGACCGGGACAGGGGGGTACGAGCAGTACTTC. Residues: CASSPTGTGGYEQYF.

The chain has TRBV5-6 and TRBJ1-6; 8 positions agree with TRBD1. Trimming cost V 0 bases and J 7 bases; bases outside gene matches: 3. The length of the CDR3 is 15 residues. The germline CDR1 and CDR2 sequences are SGHDT and YYEEEE. CDR3 loop: CASSLVDRGNSPLHF. CDR3 in DNA: TGTGCCAGCAGCTTGGTCGACAGGGGAAATTCACCCCTCCACTTT.

This clone was observed a few times. In the same sample, other DNA sequences code for this CDR3. The chain links TRBV11-2 to TRBJ2-7, with 9 bases that match TRBD2. Trimming at V came to 1 base and at J to 5 bases, leaving 6 bases not matched to a gene. This CDR3 is 15 amino acids long. The germline gives CDR1 SGHAT, CDR2 FQNNGV. The chain's CDR3 is CASSLGGGGAHEQYF. The CDR3, as DNA: TGTGCCAGCAGCTTAGGTGGCGGGGGGGCCCACGAGCAGTACTTC.

This clone came up once. The chain combines TRBV6-4 with TRBJ2-3, with 8 bases that match TRBD2. The junction had 2 bases not matched to a gene; V was cut back by 2 bases and J by 1 base. This CDR3 region has 15 residues. CDR1 MRHNA and CDR2 SNTAGT come from the germline V gene. The CDR3 region has the DNA TGTGCCAGCAGTGACGTGCGGGGGGGCACAGATACGCAGTATTTT. It translates to CASSDVRGGTDTQYF.

The gene calls are TRBV28 and TRBJ2-7, with 9 nucleotides matching TRBD2. J gave up 2 bases and V 7 bases, and 6 bases lay outside the gene matches. Looked up from germline, CDR1 is MDHEN and CDR2 is SYDVKM. The CDR3 is made up of 14 amino acids. The CDR3 reads CASIPTSGTYEQYF. The CDR3 DNA sequence: TGTGCCAGCATCCCGACTAGCGGAACCTACGAGCAGTACTTC.

The chain combines TRBV29-1 with TRBJ1-3, with no clear D. CDR1 and CDR2 from the germline V gene are SQVTM and ANQGSEA. The ends were cut back, 1 base at V and 4 bases at J, with 5 bases in the middle. This CDR3 is built from 12 residues. The CDR3 protein is CSVEGRGNTIYF. The CDR3 DNA follows: TGCAGCGTTGAAGGCAGAGGAAACACCATATATTTT.

The chain employs TRBV18 and TRBJ2-1; possibly TRBD1 for D (5 bases). V was pared by 6 bases and J by 5 bases, with 8 bases between. Germline loops: CDR1 KGHSH, CDR2 LQKENI. This CDR3 has 12 residues. The chain's CDR3 is CASSPTDNEQFF. CDR3 in DNA: TGTGCCAGCTCCCCGACAGACAATGAGCAGTTCTTC. Filled out from reference TRBV18 and TRBJ2-1, the complete variable domain reads NAGVMQNPRHLVRRRGQEARLRCSPMKGHSHVYWYRQLPEEGLKFMVYLQKENIIDESGMPKERFSAEFPKEGPSILRIQQVVRGDSAAYFCASSPTDNEQFFGPGTRLTVL.

The chain has TRBV28 and TRBJ1-2; 7 bases match TRBD1. This CDR3 is built from 14 residues. V trimming: 4 bases; J trimming: 3 bases; junction bases outside the gene matches: 5. Germline V gene sequence: CDR1 MDHEN, CDR2 SYDVKM. DNA for the CDR3: TGTGCCAGCAGTTCACGAGGGGGCTACTATGGCTACACCTTC. Encoded protein: CASSSRGGYYGYTF.

In nucleotides, the CDR3 is TGTGCCAGCTCACCCCCGGAGGGAGCCTACGAGCAGTACTTC. This gives the protein CASSPPEGAYEQYF. The chain combines TRBV18 with TRBJ2-7; possibly TRBD2 for D (6 bases). Trimming took 3 bases from V and 2 from J, leaving 11 bases between them. The germline gives CDR1 KGHSH, CDR2 LQKENI. This CDR3 is 14 amino acids long.

This clone was observed a few times. The chain uses TRBV18 and TRBJ2-7, with 12 nucleotides matching TRBD1. The germline V gene encodes CDR1 KGHSH and CDR2 LQKENI. Trimming at V came to 2 bases and at J to 7 bases, leaving 9 bases not matched to a gene. CDR3 size: 16 residues. CDR3 loop: CASSPGPGTGGFEQYF. In DNA, the CDR3 is TGTGCCAGCTCACCAGGCCCGGGGACAGGGGGCTTTGAGCAGTACTTC.

The rearrangement uses TRBV5-6 and TRBJ2-2; perhaps TRBD1 as D (5 bases). This CDR3 spans 14 amino acids. The V gene lost 0 bases and the J gene lost 8 bases, with 11 bases spanning the gap. Per the germline V gene, CDR1 is SGHDT and CDR2 is YYEEEE. The CDR3 is CASSLGGRVGELFF. CDR3 coding DNA: TGTGCCAGCAGCTTGGGGGGCCGGGTTGGGGAGCTGTTTTTT.

The rearrangement links TRBV7-9 to TRBJ1-6, with 10 bases aligning to TRBD1. The junction had 4 bases not matched to a gene; V was cut back by 4 bases and J by 7 bases. The CDR3 consists of 15 residues. Per the germline V gene, CDR1 is SEHNR and CDR2 is FQNEAQ (reference sequence). CDR3 nucleotides: TGTGCCAGCAGCTCAGGACAGGGGGAAAATTCACCCCTCCACTTT. Its translation: CASSSGQGENSPLHF. Full variable domain (rest looked up from reference TRBV7-9 and TRBJ1-6): DTGVSQNPRHKITKRGQNVTFRCDPISEHNRLYWYRQTLGQGPEFLTYFQNEAQLEKSRLLSDRFSAERPKGSFSTLEIQRTEQGDSAMYLCASSSGQGENSPLHFGNGTRLTVT.

V and J are TRBV5-5 and TRBJ2-1; no firm D call. Germline CDR1 is SGHKS and CDR2 is YYEKEE (reference sequence). V shed 0 bases and J shed 5 bases, with 6 bases lying between them. This CDR3 contains 13 residues. DNA for the CDR3: TGTGCCAGCAGCTTGGGGCCAGACAATGAGCAGTTCTTC. Translated, it gives CASSLGPDNEQFF. Based on the CDR3 plus reference TRBV5-5 and TRBJ2-1, the full variable domain is DAGVTQSPTHLIKTRGQQVTLRCSPISGHKSVSWYQQVLGQGPQFIFQYYEKEERGRGNFPDRFSARQFPNYSSELNVNALLLGDSALYLCASSLGPDNEQFFGPGTRLTVL.

This clone was recorded once. The rearrangement joins TRBV9 to TRBJ2-5; 11 bases are shared with TRBD2. Germline V gene sequence: CDR1 SGDLS, CDR2 YYNGEE. The length of the CDR3 is 18 residues. With V trimmed by 0 bases and J by 3 bases, 10 bases remained unmatched. CDR3 residues: CASSVAPLAGAGEETQYF. The DNA of the CDR3 is TGTGCCAGCAGCGTAGCGCCACTAGCGGGGGCGGGCGAAGAGACCCAGTACTTC.

The rearrangement links TRBV6-1 to TRBJ2-7; possible D gene TRBD2, 6 bases. CDR1 MNHNS and CDR2 SASEGT come from the germline V gene. Trimming stripped 6 bases from V and 8 bases from J, with 17 bases between. This CDR3 region has 13 residues. The chain's CDR3 is CASSPPGLLQQYF. The CDR3 DNA reads TGTGCCAGCAGCCCCCCGGGACTCCTCCAGCAGTACTTC.

This sequence joins TRBV6-5 and TRBJ1-1; weak D call: TRBD1 (5 bases). The V gene lost 6 bases and the J gene lost 0 bases, with 11 bases spanning the gap. Germline V lookup: CDR1 MNHEY, CDR2 SVGAGI. The CDR3 covers 14 residues. Here the CDR3 reads CASRPDSLNTEAFF. CDR3 coding DNA: TGTGCCAGCAGACCCGACAGCCTGAACACTGAAGCTTTCTTT.

V and J are TRBV18 and TRBJ1-6; perhaps TRBD1 as D (6 bases). V dropped 6 bases and J dropped 10 bases, with 13 bases sitting between them. This CDR3 spans 13 amino acids. CDR1 and CDR2 (germline): KGHSH, LQKENI. The CDR3 DNA reads TGTGCCAGCTCCCATAACAGGGAATCACCCCTCCACTTT. Encoded protein: CASSHNRESPLHF.

The chain employs TRBV24-1 and TRBJ1-1; 12 bases are shared with TRBD1. There are 15 residues in the CDR3. CDR1 and CDR2 from the germline V gene are KGHDR and SFDVKD. Germline trimming cut 8 bases from V and 5 bases from J; bases unmatched to any gene: 8. CDR3 bases: TGTGCCACCATCCGGGACAGGGGGCATCGTACTGAAGCTTTCTTT. Its protein product is CATIRDRGHRTEAFF.

CDR3 region: CASSESRQANTEAFF. CDR3 DNA sequence: TGCGCCAGCAGTGAGTCGCGTCAGGCGAACACTGAAGCTTTCTTT. The rearrangement links TRBV10-1 to TRBJ1-1; D gene ambiguous. Germline lookup yields CDR1 WNHNN and CDR2 SYGVQD (reference sequence). The CDR3 length is 15 residues. The ends were cut back, 0 bases at V and 1 base at J, with 9 bases in the middle.

The chain has TRBV18 and TRBJ2-7; D unclear. The CDR3 spans 15 residues. Deletions cut 3 bases from V and 1 base from J, with 13 bases between. The germline CDR1 and CDR2 sequences are KGHSH and LQKENI. The CDR3 loop is CASSPVGVLSYEQYF. The CDR3 DNA reads TGTGCCAGCTCACCGGTTGGAGTTCTTTCCTACGAGCAGTACTTC.

The chain is built from TRBV9 and TRBJ2-1, with TRBD2 as a possible D gene (7 bases). Trimming cost V 7 bases and J 7 bases, with 15 bases left between them. The CDR3 loop spans 13 amino acids. Looked up from germline, CDR1 is SGDLS and CDR2 is YYNGEE. CDR3 nucleotides: TGTGCCAGCTCCGAAGGGGGGGGGAATGAGCAGTTCTTC. It codes for CASSEGGGNEQFF.

This chain uses TRBV9 with TRBJ1-6; D ambiguous. The CDR3 is made up of 15 amino acids. Trimming took off 0 bases at V and 10 bases at J, with 14 bases between the two ends. Germline CDR1 reads SGDLS; CDR2 reads YYNGEE. The CDR3 region is CASSVGVGSGSPLHF. The CDR3 nucleotides read TGTGCCAGCAGCGTAGGGGTAGGGTCGGGATCACCCCTCCACTTT.

The V gene is TRBV14, the J gene TRBJ2-5; 8 nucleotides agree with TRBD2. This CDR3 is 15 amino acids long. V lost 2 bases, J lost 1 base, and 3 bases stayed unmatched. CDR1 is SGHDN and CDR2 is FVKESK in the germline V gene. CDR3 in DNA: TGTGCCAGCAGCCAACGGGCGGGGGGCCAAGAGACCCAGTACTTC. Translation gives CASSQRAGGQETQYF.

The chain couples TRBV18 to TRBJ1-3; TRBD1 aligns across 8 bases. There are 18 residues in the CDR3. Germline loops: CDR1 KGHSH, CDR2 LQKENI. Trimming at V came to 2 bases and at J to 6 bases, leaving 15 bases not matched to a gene. The CDR3 coding sequence is TGTGCCAGCTCACCAATACCTAACAGGGGGGAAGGAGTAAACACCATATATTTT. Protein: CASSPIPNRGEGVNTIYF.

This clone has only one observation. V gene TRBV19 combines with J gene TRBJ2-5, with 14 nucleotides matching TRBD2. J lost 5 bases, V lost 6 bases, and 5 bases had no gene match. The CDR3 is 15 amino acids. The germline V gene has CDR1 LNHDA and CDR2 SQIVND (reference sequence). This CDR3 is CASSRRTSGGETQYF. CDR3 nucleotides: TGTGCCAGTAGCCGACGGACTAGCGGGGGGGAGACCCAGTACTTC.

The count of this clone is one. This sequence joins TRBV5-1 and TRBJ2-7; 9 nucleotides line up with TRBD1. V lost 4 bases and J lost 4; bases outside the gene matches: 12. CDR3 length: 16 amino acids. The germline V gene has CDR1 SGHRS and CDR2 YFSETQ. The CDR3 sequence is CASSMKTPGQGYEQYF. The CDR3 region has the DNA TGCGCCAGCAGCATGAAAACTCCGGGACAGGGTTACGAGCAGTACTTC.

J is TRBJ1-6 and V is TRBV10-3; D unclear. Germline-derived CDR1 and CDR2 are ENHRY and SYGVKD. V gave up 3 bases and J gave up 6 bases, with 15 bases separating them. The CDR3 runs 16 residues. The CDR3 bases are TGTGCCATCAGTGAAGATCCGAACAGCCTTAATTCACCCCTCCACTTT. It is translated as CAISEDPNSLNSPLHF.

The chain links TRBV25-1 to TRBJ2-1, with 8 bases identical to TRBD1. The junction had 3 bases not matched to a gene; V was cut back by 2 bases and J by 3 bases. Germline loops: CDR1 MGHDK, CDR2 SYGVNS. This CDR3 region has 15 residues. The CDR3 reads CASSETGTGYNEQFF. For the CDR3, the DNA is TGTGCCAGCAGTGAAACCGGGACAGGCTACAATGAGCAGTTCTTC.